This TCR beta chain is drawn from a study of T cells in Graves' hyperthyroidism and ophthalmopathy. General observations from the study: Stable hyperthyroidism was separated from ophthalmopathy by a model based on 13 V-J features. The majority of expanded thyroid clonotypes above 0.001 also appeared in blood.

The source material, RNA transcripts, was used to amplify TCR beta CDR3 regions. HTBI primers were used for first-round RT-PCR of the TCR CDR3. TCRdb passed the multiplex PCR reads through MiXCR, listing each CDR3 protein once. The sample includes 35,000 or so distinct CDR3 sequences, around half seen only once; the top ten take roughly a sixth. Each person with ophthalmopathy scored at least 3 on the Clinical Activity Score, reached NOSPECS grade 4 or higher, and had been ill under 3 months. Isolation of PBMCs was performed on around 9.4 ml fresh peripheral blood. Comments on this clonotype: Its specificity is not known. Germline and junction disagree at one end, which may indicate a read error.

Germline CDR1 SNHLY, CDR2 FYNNEI. This CDR3 has 16 residues. Source material: blood. This clonotype was sampled from a middle-aged man with Graves' ophthalmopathy. This sequence joins TRBV2 and TRBJ2-3; either TRBD1 or TRBD2 may fit D (6 bases each). The CDR3 here is CASSEGTRGRTDMQYF. In nucleotides, the CDR3 is TGTGCCAGCAGTGAAGGTACTAGAGGGAGGACAGATATGCAGTATTTT.